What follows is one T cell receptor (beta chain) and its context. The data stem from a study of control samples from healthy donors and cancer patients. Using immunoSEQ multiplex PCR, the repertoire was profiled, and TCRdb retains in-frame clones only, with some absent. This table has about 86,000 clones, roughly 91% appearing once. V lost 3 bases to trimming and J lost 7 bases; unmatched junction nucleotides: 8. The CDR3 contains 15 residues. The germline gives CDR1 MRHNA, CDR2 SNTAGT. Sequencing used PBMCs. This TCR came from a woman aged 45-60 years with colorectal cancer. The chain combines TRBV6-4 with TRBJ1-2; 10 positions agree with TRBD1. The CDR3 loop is CASSEGQGRLAGYTF. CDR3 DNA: TGTGCCAGCAGTGAGGGACAGGGGCGATTGGCTGGCTACACCTTC.